Below are 8 T cell receptor beta chains sequenced from a single sample in a study of neurological immune-mediated disorders. TCRdb reanalysed the 5' RACE reads using MiXCR and keeps one entry per CDR3 protein. The sample has roughly 32,000 distinct CDR3 sequences; 3.5% to 4% are singletons. The sample taken for sequencing was PBMCs. Every receptor here comes from a man aged 25-45 years with multiple sclerosis.

This clonotype was observed at least ten times. The gene calls are TRBV3-1 and TRBJ2-3; D may correspond to TRBD1 or TRBD2 (5 bases each). Trimming cost V 8 bases and J 6 bases, with 18 bases left between them. CDR1 and CDR2 (germline): LGHDT, YNNKEL (reference sequence). The CDR3 contains 14 residues. CDR3 coding DNA: TGTGCCAGCCGCTTTAGCTTCGAGGGGGATACGCAGTATTTT. It encodes CASRFSFEGDTQYF.

This clonotype occurred many times. This chain uses TRBV5-1 with TRBJ2-3, with D unresolved. The germline V gene encodes CDR1 SGHRS and CDR2 YFSETQ. CDR3 length: 15 residues. With 0 bases removed from V and 1 base from J, the gap between germline ends came to 9 bases. This chain's CDR3 is CASSLVAVRTDTQYF. In nucleotides, the CDR3 is TGCGCCAGCAGCTTGGTGGCGGTACGCACAGATACGCAGTATTTT.

This clonotype came up many times. This chain links TRBV5-1 with TRBJ2-7; perhaps TRBD1 as D (6 bases). The germline gives CDR1 SGHRS, CDR2 YFSETQ. The CDR3 runs 13 residues. The ends were cut back, 5 bases at V and 3 bases at J, with 12 bases in the middle. Here the CDR3 reads CASRWDTFYEQYF. The CDR3 region has the DNA TGCGCCAGCAGGTGGGACACCTTCTACGAGCAGTACTTC.

This clonotype was counted at least ten times. The chain couples TRBV20-1 to TRBJ2-3; D unclear. V was pared by 2 bases and J by 2 bases, with 5 bases between. Germline lookup yields CDR1 DFQATT and CDR2 SNEGSKA (reference sequence). The CDR3 covers 12 residues. The DNA for the CDR3 is TGCAGTGCTAGACTGGTCACAGATACGCAGTATTTT. Protein sequence: CSARLVTDTQYF.

This clonotype has a count of ten or more. The J gene is TRBJ2-5, the V gene TRBV20-1, with unresolved D. CDR1 and CDR2 from the germline V gene are DFQATT and SNEGSKA (reference sequence). The CDR3 runs 13 residues. Trimming pared 7 bases from V and 2 bases from J, leaving 14 bases between. The CDR3 DNA reads TGCAGTGTCCCCAGCGACCAGCAAGAGACCCAGTACTTC. This codes for CSVPSDQQETQYF.

This clonotype counts as medium-sized. V usage is TRBV12-3 or TRBV12-4 and J usage is TRBJ2-4, with a tentative D call TRBD1 (5 bases). V gave up 10 bases and J gave up 0 bases, with 10 bases separating them. The CDR3 spans 13 residues. The DNA for the CDR3 is TGTGCCACCTCACAGGAAGCCAAAAACATTCAGTACTTC. Translated: CATSQEAKNIQYF.

This clonotype was counted at least ten times. The rearrangement uses TRBV9 and TRBJ1-5; D uncertain. Germline CDR1 reads SGDLS; CDR2 reads YYNGEE. V was shortened by 4 bases and J by 8 bases, with 16 bases between the two germline ends. There are 14 residues in the CDR3. CDR3 bases: TGTGCCAGCAGCCCCAGGTCCGGGTTGGAGCCCCAGCATTTT. This encodes CASSPRSGLEPQHF.

This clonotype was recorded at least ten times. Germline and junction disagree at one end, which may indicate a read error. The J gene is TRBJ2-1, the V gene TRBV7-7; 7 nucleotides align to TRBD1. The CDR3 extends over 15 amino acids. CDR1 is SSHAT, CDR2 FNYEAQ, per germline (reference sequence). CDR3 DNA sequence: TGTGCTAGCAGCTTGCGACAGGGTGGGCTCAATGAGCAGTTCTTC. This gives the protein CASSLRQGGLNEQFF.